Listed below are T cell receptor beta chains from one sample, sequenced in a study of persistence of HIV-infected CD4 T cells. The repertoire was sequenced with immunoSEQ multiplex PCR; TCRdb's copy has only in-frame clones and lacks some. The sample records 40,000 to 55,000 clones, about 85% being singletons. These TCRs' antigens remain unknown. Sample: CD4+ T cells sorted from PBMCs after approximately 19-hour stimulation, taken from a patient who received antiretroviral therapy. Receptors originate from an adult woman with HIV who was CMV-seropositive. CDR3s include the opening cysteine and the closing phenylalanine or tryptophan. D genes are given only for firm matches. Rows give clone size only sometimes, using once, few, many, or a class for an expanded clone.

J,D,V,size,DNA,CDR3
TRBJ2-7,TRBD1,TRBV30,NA,TGTGCCTGGAGTGCTCCACGTCCGGGACAGGGGAGCTACGAGCAGTACTTC,CAWSAPRPGQGSYEQYF
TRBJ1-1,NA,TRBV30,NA,TGTGCCTGGAGTGTCGGGCAGCTGAACACTGAAGCTTTCTTT,CAWSVGQLNTEAFF
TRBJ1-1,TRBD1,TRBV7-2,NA,TGTGCCAGCAGCCTCCGGTGGGACAGGGCCACTGAAGCTTTCTTT,CASSLRWDRATEAFF
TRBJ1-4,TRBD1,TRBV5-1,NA,TGCGCCAGCAGCCCGCAGTCGGACAGGGGGCTCTGGGGTAATGAAAAACTGTTTTTT,CASSPQSDRGLWGNEKLFF
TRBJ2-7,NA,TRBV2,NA,TGTGCCAGCAGTGAAGCGAGGTCTGCTGCCTACGAGCAGTACTTC,CASSEARSAAYEQYF
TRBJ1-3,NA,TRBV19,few,TGCTCAGCTGGCAGCCTCTCTGGAAACACCATATATTTT,CSAGSLSGNTIYF
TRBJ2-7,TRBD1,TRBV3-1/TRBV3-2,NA,TGTGCCAGCAGCCTCGGAGACAGGGAGACTGAGCAGTACTTC,CASSLGDRETEQYF
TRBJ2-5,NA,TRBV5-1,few,TGCGCCAGCAGCCCCGCCCTCGGTCAAGAGACCCAGTACTTC,CASSPALGQETQYF
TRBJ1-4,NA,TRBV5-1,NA,TGCGCCAGCAGCTTGAGGGGGGACCGTGAAAAACTGTTTTTT,CASSLRGDREKLFF
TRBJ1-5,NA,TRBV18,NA,TGTGCCAGCTCACTAGTCGAGGGAGGGAATCAGCCCCAGCATTTT,CASSLVEGGNQPQHF
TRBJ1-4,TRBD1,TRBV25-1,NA,TGTGCCAGCTCCTCGACCAAGGGGGCGTTCGGTGAAAAACTGTTTTTT,CASSSTKGAFGEKLFF
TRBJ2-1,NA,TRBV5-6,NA,TGTGCCAGCAGCTTGTTAGGGTCCTCCTACAATGAGCAGTTCTTC,CASSLLGSSYNEQFF
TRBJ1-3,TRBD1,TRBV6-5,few,TGTGCCACCGGACCGGGACAGCGGGGAAACACCATATATTTT,CATGPGQRGNTIYF